The next 5 T cell receptor beta chains were all read from a single sample in a study of a mutant IDH1 vaccine in newly diagnosed glioma. Specified time point: week 35, safety follow-up. A single vaccine dose contained 300 ug of mutant IDH1 20-mer peptide, and topical imiquimod was used with it. Their antigen targets remain unknown. Repertoires were generated with immunoSEQ multiplex PCR, while TCRdb's copy carries only in-frame clones and drops some. The sample records about 33,000 clones, around 84% being singletons. This material consisted of PBMCs, taken from a glioma patient whose treatment included an IDH1 peptide vaccine. The receptor set was obtained from a woman between 18 and 29 years old with glioma.

The chain combines TRBV10-3 with TRBJ2-1; TRBD2 is a possible D gene (5 bases). V was shortened by 6 bases and J by 0 bases, with 12 bases between the two germline ends. CDR1 is ENHRY and CDR2 is SYGVKD in the germline V gene. The CDR3 spans 15 residues. In DNA form, the CDR3 reads TGTGCCATCAGCTACGGGGAGAGCTCCTACAATGAGCAGTTCTTC. It translates to CAISYGESSYNEQFF.

The chain is built from TRBV7-2 and TRBJ1-4, with 8 bases that match TRBD1. J lost 15 bases, V lost 8 bases, and 17 bases had no gene match. This CDR3 region has 14 residues. Germline values: CDR1 SGHTA, CDR2 FQGNSA. The CDR3 nucleotides are TGTGCCAGCCGCCCCGGAGCCGGGACAGGAATTTTGTTTTTT. The encoded protein is CASRPGAGTGILFF.

The V and J genes are TRBV9 and TRBJ2-2; TRBD2 matches at 7 bases. Per the germline V gene, CDR1 is SGDLS and CDR2 is YYNGEE. With 0 bases clipped from V and 7 bases from J, the junction kept 12 bases outside the gene matches. The CDR3 is 17 amino acids. Here the CDR3 DNA reads TGTGCCAGCAGCGTAGGTCTCGGGGGAGGGCCTTACGGGGAGCTGTTTTTT. Amino acid sequence: CASSVGLGGGPYGELFF. The variable domain in full, completed from reference TRBV9 and TRBJ2-2, reads DSGVTQTPKHLITATGQRVTLRCSPRSGDLSVYWYQQSLDQGLQFLIQYYNGEERAKGNILERFSAQQFPDLHSELNLSSLELGDSALYFCASSVGLGGGPYGELFFGEGSRLTVL.

This chain links TRBV5-1 with TRBJ1-5; D gene unclear. The CDR3 covers 14 residues. CDR1 and CDR2 from the germline V gene are SGHRS and YFSETQ. V was clipped by 2 bases and J by 0 bases, with 6 bases between them. Here the CDR3 reads CASSFGDSNQPQHF. As DNA, the CDR3 is TGCGCCAGCAGCTTTGGGGATAGCAATCAGCCCCAGCATTTT.

This chain connects TRBV5-4 to TRBJ1-2; unclear D gene. V was shortened by 9 bases and J by 0 bases, with 18 bases between the two germline ends. Germline CDR1 and CDR2: SGHNT and YYREEE (reference sequence). The CDR3 spans 15 residues. CDR3 bases: TGTGCCACAGAGGGTTATAACGATCCTAACTATGGCTACACCTTC. Residues: CATEGYNDPNYGYTF.